Given below is one TCR beta chain in context. The antigen is unknown. Sequencing was performed with immunoSEQ multiplex PCR; in TCRdb, only in-frame clones are kept and a portion is missing. The repertoire holds roughly 20,000 clones, with around four fifths as singletons. These data are taken from a study of T cells in narcolepsy. The V end was cut by 2 bases, the J end by 8 bases, with 15 bases between. CDR3 length: 15 residues. Germline V gene data show CDR1 as MNHNY and CDR2 as SVGAGI (reference sequence). Findings of the study overall: HCRT-specific and TRIB2-specific autoreactive clonotypes appeared among same-patient CSF and blood CD4+ clonotypes. Reportedly, autoreactive clonotypes were serially detected in patients' blood but not controls'. In some patient and control memory CD4+ samples, autoreactive clones were absent.

Sequencing was carried out using memory (CD45RA-) CD4+ T cells from blood. The rearrangement joins TRBV6-6 to TRBJ1-4; possibly TRBD1 for D (5 bases). This TCR came from a human donor in good health. Here the CDR3 DNA reads TGTGCCAGCAGTTACCCCCCCGGGACGTTAGAAAAACTGTTTTTT. Its protein product is CASSYPPGTLEKLFF.